The source of this TCR beta chain is a study of shared clonotypes between healthy human individuals. The CDR3 runs to 16 residues. Trimming at V came to 3 bases and at J to 3 bases, leaving 2 bases not matched to a gene. Germline V lookup: CDR1 SEHNR, CDR2 FQNEAQ (reference sequence). Study-wide points: Naive subsets typically showed greater estimated richness than memory subsets. Between a few donors, naive CD4 clonotypes were shared at a level of around 5.2%.

Naivety among CD8 cells was defined by CD45RO negativity and positive CCR7 selection, thereby excluding terminally differentiated effector memory CD45RA+ cells. The assay used deep level. In the authors' workflow: ImmunoSEQ yielded junction-only sequences lacking quality scores, so filtering differed. This table comes from immunoSEQ multiplex PCR, and its TCRdb copy is limited to in-frame clones, with some not included. For V, J and clone size, that table is used; D and trimming come from the DNA. Of about 2 million clones listed, about 95% were seen once; the top ten hold more than 0.95%. About this clone: No antigen is known for it.

This chain connects TRBV7-9 to TRBJ2-1; 13 bases align to TRBD2. Sequencing was done on a sample of naive CD8+ T cells sorted from blood. The TCR was taken from a young man in good health. The CDR3 sequence: CASSLTSGGYYNEQFF. The CDR3 DNA follows: TGTGCCAGCAGCTTGACTAGCGGGGGGTACTACAATGAGCAGTTCTTC.